Listed below are T cell receptor beta chains from one sample, sequenced in a study of graft-versus-host responses after intestinal transplantation. Generated by immunoSEQ multiplex PCR, the TCRdb table keeps only in-frame clones and is missing some. The sample holds some 96,000 clones, approximately 90% seen once. This specimen was PBMCs, taken about 450 days after intestinal transplant. The source is a human patient who received an intestinal transplant, so some T cells may come from the graft donor. Both conserved end residues are part of each CDR3. A D gene is named only where the DNA matches it firmly. A clone size is listed for some rows: how often the clone was seen (once, few, many), or a class if it is expanded.

TRBJ2-3,-,-,TRBV7-3,TGTGCCAGCAGCTTATGGGGGACCACAGATACGCAGTATTTT,CASSLWGTTDTQYF
TRBJ2-7,-,-,TRBV7-9,TGTGCCAGCAGCTTACAGGGCCAGAGCTCCTACGAGCAGTACTTC,CASSLQGQSSYEQYF
TRBJ1-2,-,TRBD1,TRBV19,TGTGCCAGCCTGGGACAGGAGGAACGAAAACCTGCTAACTATGGCTACACCTTC,CASLGQEERKPANYGYTF
TRBJ2-3,-,-,TRBV6-5,TGTGCCAGCAGTACCGGGGGTCGTACAGATACGCAGTATTTT,CASSTGGRTDTQYF
TRBJ1-5,-,-,TRBV5-6,TGTGCCAGCAGCCTCTTACCACTTGGGCCCCAGCATTTT,CASSLLPLGPQHF
TRBJ1-4,-,-,TRBV6-5,TGTGCCAGCAGGTTGGGCAGGGCGTGGGAAAAACTGTTTTTT,CASRLGRAWEKLFF
TRBJ2-1,-,-,TRBV25-1,TGTGCCAGCAGTGTCGCGCGGATCCTTTACAATGAGCAGTTCTTC,CASSVARILYNEQFF
TRBJ2-2,-,-,TRBV29-1,TGCAGCGTTGTAGTACCGAACACCGGGGAGCTGTTTTTT,CSVVVPNTGELFF
TRBJ2-7,-,-,TRBV15,TGTGCCACCAGCCAGCTATTGAGCTCCTACGAGCAGTACTTC,CATSQLLSSYEQYF
TRBJ1-1,-,-,TRBV6-5,TGTGCCAGCAGTTACTCCTTCCTGGAAGGGGCTTTCTTT,CASSYSFLEGAFF
TRBJ1-2,once,-,TRBV9,TGTGCCAGCAGCCCCGAAGGGAACTATGGCTACACCTTC,CASSPEGNYGYTF
TRBJ1-4,-,-,TRBV5-6,TGTGCCAGCAGTTCAGGACAGTTGAGGGGTAATGAAAAACTGTTTTTT,CASSSGQLRGNEKLFF
TRBJ1-2,once,-,TRBV6-1,TGTGCCAGCAGTGATTTTAGAGGGGCGAATGGCTACACCTTC,CASSDFRGANGYTF
TRBJ1-2,-,TRBD1,TRBV11-2,TGTGCCAGCAGCCCTCGGACAGGAGACAACTATGGCTACACCTTC,CASSPRTGDNYGYTF
TRBJ1-4,-,-,TRBV9,TGTGCCAGCAGCCCAAGAGGCAGGGTAGATCGTAATGAAAAACTGTTTTTT,CASSPRGRVDRNEKLFF
TRBJ1-5,-,TRBD1,TRBV6-1,TGTGCCACGGACAGGGTGGTTGGCAATCAGCCCCAGCATTTT,CATDRVVGNQPQHF
TRBJ1-6,-,-,TRBV4-1,TGCGCCAGCAGCCAAGAGGGGCAGGGAGGTTCACCCCTCCACTTT,CASSQEGQGGSPLHF
TRBJ1-1,-,-,TRBV29-1,TGCAGCGTTGCCGCCTCGTGGACTGAAGCTTTCTTT,CSVAASWTEAFF
TRBJ2-7,-,TRBD1,TRBV18,TGTGCCAGCTCACCGGACAGGGGAGTCTACGAGCAGTACTTC,CASSPDRGVYEQYF
TRBJ2-3,-,-,TRBV6-5,TGTGCCAGCAGCGCACCGACCCACCCAACGCAGTATTTT,CASSAPTHPTQYF
TRBJ2-7,-,TRBD1,TRBV5-5,TGTGCCAGCAGCTGGTGGAGGACAGGGCGAAGCTCCTACGAGCAGTACTTC,CASSWWRTGRSSYEQYF
TRBJ2-7,-,-,TRBV4-1,TGCGCCAGCAGCCAGGCAGGGGCTAAGTACGAGCAGTACTTC,CASSQAGAKYEQYF
TRBJ1-4,-,TRBD1,TRBV4-1,TGCGCCAGCAGCCAAGATGGGTTCAGGGGGAATGAAAAACTGTTTTTT,CASSQDGFRGNEKLFF
TRBJ1-2,-,TRBD1,TRBV7-9,TGTGCCAGCAGCTCACCGGACAGGGCAGGGGGCTACACCTTC,CASSSPDRAGGYTF
TRBJ2-5,-,TRBD1,TRBV6-1,TGTGCCAGCAGCCCGACAGGGCGAGAGACCCAGTACTTC,CASSPTGRETQYF
TRBJ2-7,-,-,TRBV6-5,TGTGCCAGCAGTACCGCTAGGGGGGGCTACGAGCAGTACTTC,CASSTARGGYEQYF
TRBJ1-5,-,-,TRBV30,TGTGCCTGGAGACAGGGCAATCAGCCCCAGCATTTT,CAWRQGNQPQHF
TRBJ1-6,-,-,TRBV6-1,TGTGCCAGCAGTGAAGCGGGAAGTCATAATTCACCCCTCCACTTT,CASSEAGSHNSPLHF
TRBJ2-5,-,TRBD2,TRBV2,TGTGCCAGCAGTGTTTCGGCTAGCGGGGGGGAAGAGACCCAGTACTTC,CASSVSASGGEETQYF
TRBJ2-7,-,-,TRBV5-1,TGCGCCAGCAGCTTGGGCTTGGGGGGCGAGCAGTACTTC,CASSLGLGGEQYF
TRBJ2-5,-,TRBD1,TRBV27,TGTGCCAGCAGTCCGACAGACAGGGGGTCAGGAGAGACCCAGTACTTC,CASSPTDRGSGETQYF
TRBJ2-7,-,-,TRBV19,TGTGCGGGCGTTTACGAGCAGTACTTC,CAGVYEQYF
TRBJ1-1,-,-,TRBV10-2,TGCGCCAGCAGTGGGCCACCCCCCCGGGACACTGAAGCTTTCTTT,CASSGPPPRDTEAFF
TRBJ1-4,-,-,TRBV5-1,TGCGCCAGCAGAGGAGGGGGGAATGAAAAACTGTTTTTT,CASRGGGNEKLFF
TRBJ1-2,few,-,TRBV6-6,TGTGCCAGCAGCCCACCACAGCCCAACTATGGCTACACCTTC,CASSPPQPNYGYTF
TRBJ2-2,-,-,TRBV5-1,TGCGCCAGCAGCTTGGCCGGACCCATGGGGTCCGGGGAGCTGTTTTTT,CASSLAGPMGSGELFF
TRBJ2-1,once,-,TRBV6-5,TGTGCCAGCAGTTACTCGGCCGGTTTGGGTGAGCAGTTCTTC,CASSYSAGLGEQFF
TRBJ2-1,-,TRBD1,TRBV6-5,TGTGCCAGCAGTTACGGGACAGGGAGTGTTGAGCAGTTCTTC,CASSYGTGSVEQFF
TRBJ2-2,-,TRBD2,TRBV5-6,TGTGCCAGCAGGCCCGGGACTAGACACACCGGGGAGCTGTTTTTT,CASRPGTRHTGELFF
TRBJ1-5,once,TRBD1,TRBV7-9,TGTGCCAGCAGCCCCGGGACAGGGACAATAAGCAATCAGCCCCAGCATTTT,CASSPGTGTISNQPQHF
TRBJ2-2,-,TRBD1,TRBV10-3,TGTGCCATCAGTCGGACAGGGGACACCGGGGAGCTGTTTTTT,CAISRTGDTGELFF
TRBJ1-4,-,-,TRBV19,TGTGCCAGTAGTTCCGTTGGTGAAAAACTGTTTTTT,CASSSVGEKLFF
TRBJ2-5,-,-,TRBV11-1,TGTGCCAGCAGCCTACTTACGGGGGCGGGCAGAGAGACCCAGTACTTC,CASSLLTGAGRETQYF
TRBJ1-1,once,TRBD1,TRBV18,TGTGCCAGCTCGCATGACAGGGGGAACACTGAAGCTTTCTTT,CASSHDRGNTEAFF
TRBJ2-3,-,TRBD2,TRBV19,TGTGCCAGTAGGGGTAGCGGGGGTCCCGATACGCAGTATTTT,CASRGSGGPDTQYF
TRBJ1-5,-,-,TRBV7-2,TGTGCCAGCAGCCGGCAGGGCAGGCAGCCCCAGCATTTT,CASSRQGRQPQHF
TRBJ2-1,once,TRBD1,TRBV29-1,TGCAGCGTTGAATCGGGTCGTCCAGGGGGCTCCTACAATGAGCAGTTCTTC,CSVESGRPGGSYNEQFF
TRBJ2-7,-,-,TRBV7-9,TGTGCCAGCAGCTCCCAAGGGGCCTACTACGAGCAGTACTTC,CASSSQGAYYEQYF
TRBJ2-5,-,-,TRBV9,TGTGCCAGCAGCGCGCCCCTGGGGTCCTCGGGAGAAGAGACCCAGTACTTC,CASSAPLGSSGEETQYF
TRBJ1-1,-,-,TRBV10-3,TGTGCCATCAGGAACAGGGAGAACACTGAAGCTTTCTTT,CAIRNRENTEAFF
TRBJ1-5,few,TRBD1,TRBV7-2,TGTGCCAGCAGCACCAGGGGGAATCAGCCCCAGCATTTT,CASSTRGNQPQHF
TRBJ2-3,-,-,TRBV7-2,TGTGCCAGCACCCTCGAATTGGCGGCAACAGATACGCAGTATTTT,CASTLELAATDTQYF
TRBJ2-5,-,TRBD2,TRBV5-1,TGCGCCAGCAGCCAACTTAGCGGGGGGCAGGAGACCCAGTACTTC,CASSQLSGGQETQYF
TRBJ1-5,-,-,TRBV19,TGTGCCAGTAGTCCCTGGGACGTTAGCAATCAGCCCCAGCATTTT,CASSPWDVSNQPQHF
TRBJ2-3,-,-,TRBV7-2,TGTGCCAGCAGCTTAGGGATCCGGGGTAGCACAGATACGCAGTATTTT,CASSLGIRGSTDTQYF